This entry features one T cell receptor (beta chain) sequence. Which antigen it targets is not known. No base quality information exists; no much larger clone differs at one position. This sample is drawn from a study of shared clonotypes between healthy human individuals (dated by TCRdb to about 2020). Regarding the research as a whole: The cohort comprised two women and a few men aged 18 to 49 years. Different laboratories and diverse techniques were used to prepare libraries and sequence TCR repertoires, to increase sequencing depth and limit assay-specific biases. For each donor, CD4 naive and CD4 memory were each run on three plates, CD8 naive on two plates, and CD8 memory on one plate. Each donor's leukapheresis produced roughly between about 0.8 and 8.9 billion PBMCs. Blood TCR repertoires of roughly five healthy adults were deeply sequenced to estimate repertoire size and the extent of clonotype sharing between individuals.

Donors were healthy HIV-negative adults with no recently reported acute infections or vaccinations. All donors were Caucasian adults living in Nashville, Tennessee, USA. CD4+ T cells were enriched by magnetic negative selection; naive cells were then positively selected on CD45RA, and the negative fraction formed the memory subset. Blood was collected by leukapheresis, and PBMCs were isolated by Ficoll-Histopaque density gradient centrifugation and then cryopreserved in liquid nitrogen vapor phase. Purity and quantity of every magnetically sorted T cell population were checked by analytical flow cytometry. Genomic DNA was isolated from each sorted fraction and quantified by UV absorbance on a Nanodrop 2000c. Beyond this particular receptor, the publication reports: The small number of donors limited the genetic and exposure-history diversity represented. When a handful of donors were compared, the shared fraction of clonotypes was 5% to 6.5% for naive CD4, roughly 3.3% for naive CD8, 2% to 2.5% for memory CD4, and around 0.4% for memory CD8. Pairwise subsampling indicated that sequencing depth was expected to affect the degree of clonotype sharing among donors. Sampling was restricted to blood, and TCR repertoires in tissue are likely to differ from TCR repertoires in blood. Compared with non-shared clonotypes, clonotypes shared by all four sorted-subset donors had higher generation probabilities. Estimated clonotype richness was generally larger for naive than for memory subsets. Incomplete sequencing was indicated by rarefaction of sorted-subset datasets, despite the large sequencing depth.

The V end loses 3 bases and the J end loses 2 bases, and a stretch of 15 bases separates them. Its CDR3 holds 15 amino acids, cysteine through phenylalanine. The read is trimmed to its CDR3 DNA, 45 bases read in frame from base 1. Reading the germline V gene (reference sequence) gives CDR1 GTSNPN and CDR2 SVGIG. Using the deep immunoSEQ assay, TCR CDR3 regions were amplified from genomic DNA by multiplex PCR. For each cell subset, the extracted genomic DNA was distributed evenly across all wells of several immunoSEQ 96-well plates, and each plate served as one replicate. For sorted subsets, each replicate PCR was loaded with approximately 200 ng genomic DNA, equivalent to 30,000 or so T cell genomes. Purified libraries were quantified with a Qubit 3.0 fluorometer, sized on a Bioanalyzer 2100, and re-quantified with the KAPA Library Quantification kit. A separate single-read 150-cycle Illumina NextSeq 550 flow cell was used to sequence each immunoSEQ 96-well plate. The original methods were these. The immunoSEQ output contained only junctional sequences without quality scores, so filtering could not match that applied to full-length reads. To assign V/J genes and CDR3, sequences were annotated against IMGT germline references using PyIR, a Python wrapper for IgBLAST v1.9. Any read was removed if the V/J assignment was weak (E-value above 1e-6), the CDR3 was missing, or the read contained stop codons, out-of-frame junctions, or ambiguous translated residues. V3J clonotypes were defined as sequences sharing the same inferred V gene, J gene, and CDR3 amino acid sequence. Percentage overlap between repertoires was computed as shared unique clonotypes divided by the size of the smaller repertoire. Repertoire richness was assessed with RTK rarefaction, the Chao1 estimator, and Recon v2.1 estimates of unobserved clonotypes. Generation probabilities for all TCRbeta clonotypes obtained by the gDNA method from a few donors were computed using OLGA. As stored in TCRdb, this immuneACCESS dataset retains in-frame rearrangements with V and J assigned. A fraction of the clones does not appear; measured against another copy, unresolved V genes explain less than half of the discrepancy, and the remainder lacks a known reason. V and J calls and clone size are given by that table; D and trimming were obtained from the DNA. This sample is represented by under 2.5 million clones; just under 95% of them were singletons. The leading ten clones occupy 0.3% to 0.45% of the sample.

The chain links TRBV30 with TRBJ2-3; the D gene identity is not certain. The receptor comes from a man between 18 and 35 years old in good health. Some clones in this sample may be carry-over from other donors' samples. The sample was naive CD4+ T cells from PBMCs. Taken with the paper, the label for cell subset or site translates to: CD45RA+ positively selected. The DNA sequence reads TGTGCCTGGAGAACCGGGCCGCGACTCACAGATACGCAGTATTTT. This sequence encodes CAWRTGPRLTDTQYF.